What follows are 8 T cell receptor beta chains derived from one specimen sequenced in a study of blood T cell repertoires in COVID-19 (dated by TCRdb to 2018 to 2020). The library came from the immunoSEQ multiplex PCR assay. This is the immuneACCESS table as TCRdb keeps it, with only in-frame sequences that have V and J called. A part of the clones is gone; compared with another copy, unresolved V genes explain less than half, and the rest is unexplained. Here the sample has over 300,000 clones; 80% to 90% occur a single time. Clones ranked in the top ten supply approximately 1.3% of the sample. Source material: peripheral blood. Every receptor here comes from a woman aged 50 to 60 with acute or convalescent COVID-19.

Concerning this clone itself: Within the sample, other DNA sequences also encode this same CDR3. The rearrangement uses TRBV7-2 and TRBJ2-3; the D gene is possibly TRBD2 (6 bases). The V and J ends lost 3 bases and 1 base respectively, with 11 bases between them. Germline CDR1 is SGHTA and CDR2 is FQGNSA. The length of the CDR3 is 15 residues. The CDR3 sequence: CASSLMGGGTDTQYF. The CDR3 coding sequence is TGTGCCAGCAGCTTGATGGGCGGGGGCACAGATACGCAGTATTTT.

The chain links TRBV3-1 (or the pseudogene TRBV3-2) to TRBJ2-5, with a possible D match to TRBD1 (6 bases). Trimming took off 3 bases at V and 3 bases at J, with 8 bases between the two ends. Germline assignment: CDR1 LGHDT and CDR2 YNNKEL (reference sequence). CDR3 length: 13 residues. Here the CDR3 reads CASSQGAEETQYF. CDR3 sequence (DNA): TGTGCCAGCAGCCAGGGGGCTGAAGAGACCCAGTACTTC.

The V and J genes are TRBV10-3 and TRBJ1-5; no firm D call. The germline V gene has CDR1 ENHRY and CDR2 SYGVKD. The V end was cut by 8 bases, the J end by 0 bases, with 8 bases between. The CDR3 contains 13 residues. DNA of the CDR3: TGTGCCATCGGGGAGGATAGCAATCAGCCCCAGCATTTT. Encoded protein: CAIGEDSNQPQHF.

This clone was observed a few times. The chain carries TRBV5-4 and TRBJ2-3; 7 bases are a match to TRBD2. Trimming cost V 4 bases and J 4 bases; bases outside gene matches: 6. CDR3 length equals 14 residues. Looked up from germline, CDR1 is SGHNT and CDR2 is YYREEE (reference sequence). The CDR3 sequence: CASSITSEPDTQYF. In DNA, the CDR3 is TGTGCCAGCAGCATCACTAGCGAACCAGATACGCAGTATTTT. Full variable domain (rest looked up from reference TRBV5-4 and TRBJ2-3): ETGVTQSPTHLIKTRGQQVTLRCSSQSGHNTVSWYQQALGQGPQFIFQYYREEENGRGNFPPRFSGLQFPNYSSELNVNALELDDSALYLCASSITSEPDTQYFGPGTRLTVL.

This rearrangement joins TRBV19 to TRBJ1-1; 7 bases are shared with TRBD1. Unmatched junction bases numbered 4, after V lost 2 bases and J lost 4 bases. Germline V gene data show CDR1 as LNHDA and CDR2 as SQIVND (reference sequence). The CDR3 runs to 14 residues. The CDR3, as DNA: TGTGCCAGTAGTATAACCGACAGGGCCACTGAAGCTTTCTTT. Its translation is CASSITDRATEAFF.

The chain has TRBV4-3 and TRBJ2-5; D gene uncertain. V lost 0 bases, J lost 5 bases, and 7 bases lay in between. This CDR3 spans 13 amino acids. Per the germline V gene, CDR1 is LGHNA and CDR2 is YSLEER. The CDR3 loop is CASSQDSMETQYF. DNA of the CDR3: TGCGCCAGCAGCCAAGATAGCATGGAGACCCAGTACTTC.

This clone came up a few times. The CDR3 spells CASSASPTEAFF. CDR3 DNA: TGTGCCAGTAGTGCGTCCCCCACTGAAGCTTTCTTT. The chain is built from TRBV19 and TRBJ1-1; the D is unclear. Trimming removed 5 bases at V and 4 bases at J, with 8 bases between. CDR3 length equals 12 residues. Germline-derived CDR1 and CDR2 are LNHDA and SQIVND (reference sequence). Full variable domain (rest looked up from reference TRBV19 and TRBJ1-1): DGGITQSPKYLFRKEGQNVTLSCEQNLNHDAMYWYRQDPGQGLRLIYYSQIVNDFQKGDIAEGYSVSREKKESFPLTVTSAQKNPTAFYLCASSASPTEAFFGQGTRLTVV.

Comment on this clone: Within the sample, other DNA sequences also encode this same CDR3. This chain uses TRBV9 with TRBJ2-5; tentatively, D is TRBD2 (6 bases). Germline V CDR1 and CDR2: SGDLS, YYNGEE. The germline V and J ends were trimmed by 2 bases and 5 bases, with 10 bases remaining between them. This CDR3 has 13 amino acids. CDR3 nucleotide sequence: TGTGCCAGCAGCGTCCGCGGGGAGGAGACCCAGTACTTC. Translating gives CASSVRGEETQYF.